What follows are 23 T cell receptor beta chains derived from one specimen sequenced in a study of blood T cell repertoires in COVID-19. Some clones are missing from TCRdb's copy, which holds only in-frame ones; the method was immunoSEQ multiplex PCR. The sample yields about 140,000 clones, over 75% seen once. The sample was peripheral blood. Source of these receptors: a human donor in a cohort sampled during active COVID-19.

This clone was detected only once. The chain uses TRBV10-2 and TRBJ1-1; D is undetermined. Germline CDR1 and CDR2: WSHSY and SAAADI. CDR3 length: 16 amino acids. V was clipped by 2 bases and J by 1 base, with 14 bases between them. This CDR3 is CASSETYGRANTEAFF. CDR3 nucleotides: TGCGCCAGCAGTGAGACCTATGGGAGGGCGAACACTGAAGCTTTCTTT.

This sequence joins TRBV3-1 (or the pseudogene TRBV3-2) and TRBJ2-3; TRBD2 is a possible D gene (6 bases). The CDR3 runs 14 residues. Germline lookup yields CDR1 LGHDT and CDR2 YNNKEL (reference sequence). The germline V and J ends were trimmed by 3 bases and 4 bases, with 11 bases remaining between them. The DNA of the CDR3 is TGTGCCAGCAGCCAGGCTAGCGTTTCAGATACGCAGTATTTT. The encoded protein is CASSQASVSDTQYF.

The chain links TRBV5-1 to TRBJ2-1; unclear D gene. The ends were cut back, 2 bases at V and 4 bases at J, with 10 bases in the middle. The CDR3 runs 14 residues. The germline V gene has CDR1 SGHRS and CDR2 YFSETQ. CDR3 region: CASSFDSPYNEQFF. For the CDR3, the DNA is TGCGCCAGCAGCTTTGACTCGCCATACAATGAGCAGTTCTTC.

The genes are TRBV7-3 and TRBJ2-1, with 10 nucleotides matching TRBD2. Germline loops: CDR1 SGHTA, CDR2 FQGTGA. The CDR3 sequence is 17 residues long. The junction had 13 bases not matched to a gene; V was cut back by 5 bases and J by 6 bases. The CDR3 DNA follows: TGTGCCAGCAGCCCGGGAGTATTAGCGGGAGGAATCAATGAGCAGTTCTTC. Translated, it gives CASSPGVLAGGINEQFF.

This clone has a handful of counts. The rearrangement uses TRBV7-9 and TRBJ1-2; D is uncertain. Between the trimmed V and J ends, which lost 2 bases and 8 bases, there was a span of 15 bases. The CDR3 has 14 residues. Germline assignment: CDR1 SEHNR and CDR2 FQNEAQ (reference sequence). The CDR3 here is CASSLSTWQAGYTF. CDR3 bases: TGTGCCAGCAGCTTATCGACCTGGCAGGCCGGCTACACCTTC.

The J gene is TRBJ2-2, the V gene TRBV30; perhaps TRBD1 as D (5 bases). This CDR3 spans 13 amino acids. The germline gives CDR1 GTSNPN, CDR2 SVGIG (reference sequence). Trimming left V 0 bases short and J 6 bases short, with 8 bases between. The chain's CDR3 is CAWSVQAPGELFF. The CDR3 DNA reads as TGTGCCTGGAGTGTACAGGCACCCGGGGAGCTGTTTTTT.

The rearrangement uses TRBV5-1 and TRBJ2-7; possibly TRBD1 for D (6 bases). Germline assignment: CDR1 SGHRS and CDR2 YFSETQ. The V end lost 0 bases, the J end lost 3 bases, and 7 bases lay between the germline ends. The CDR3 spans 13 residues. This CDR3 reads CASSLVGGYEQYF. The CDR3 DNA sequence: TGCGCCAGCAGCTTGGTAGGGGGCTACGAGCAGTACTTC.

The J gene is TRBJ2-1, the V gene TRBV6-2 or TRBV6-3; maybe TRBD2 (7 bases). This CDR3 has 19 residues. The V and J ends lost 2 bases and 10 bases respectively, with 30 bases between them. The germline CDR1 and CDR2 sequences are MNHEY and SVGEGT. CDR3 loop: CASSYGRGQTSRMGPEQFF. Here the CDR3 DNA reads TGTGCCAGCAGTTACGGTCGGGGGCAGACTAGCCGAATGGGGCCCGAGCAGTTCTTC.

The chain joins TRBV21-1 to TRBJ2-2; the D segment call TRBD2 is taken from the table without a DNA check. TRBV21-1 is annotated as a pseudogene. CDR3 length: 18 amino acids. In DNA form, the CDR3 reads TGTGCTACTCATGGGACTAGCGGGACTCCATTGGGGGACGGGGAGCTGTTTTTT. Translation: CATHGTSGTPLGDGELFF.

This rearrangement joins TRBV25-1 to TRBJ1-4; the match to TRBD1 covers 8 bases. The CDR3 runs to 16 residues. V lost 4 bases and J lost 8; bases outside the gene matches: 12. Germline CDR1 is MGHDK and CDR2 is SYGVNS. The CDR3 coding sequence is TGTGCCAGCAGTGGCTTCCAGGGGGCGACTACAGAAAAACTGTTTTTT. This codes for CASSGFQGATTEKLFF.

This sequence joins TRBV7-9 and TRBJ2-1; 14 bases are a match to TRBD2. Germline V gene data show CDR1 as SEHNR and CDR2 as FQNEAQ (reference sequence). The ends lost 5 bases at V and 7 bases at J; junction bases unmatched: 4. This CDR3 region has 15 residues. CDR3 sequence (DNA): TGTGCCAGCAGCAGACTAGCGGGAGGGCCTAATGAGCAGTTCTTC. As protein: CASSRLAGGPNEQFF.

The chain recombines TRBV15 with TRBJ2-1; the D gene is possibly TRBD2 (6 bases). Between the trimmed V and J ends, which lost 3 bases and 7 bases, there was a span of 10 bases. This CDR3 comprises 13 residues. Germline V CDR1 and CDR2: LNHNV, YYDKDF (reference sequence). This CDR3 is CATSRQRANEQFF. For the CDR3, the DNA is TGTGCCACCAGCAGGCAGCGGGCGAATGAGCAGTTCTTC.

The rearrangement links TRBV11-2 to TRBJ2-7, with TRBD1 as a possible D gene (6 bases). This CDR3 has 15 residues. Germline CDR1 is SGHAT and CDR2 is FQNNGV. Trimming cost V 1 base and J 2 bases, with 12 bases left between them. For the CDR3, the DNA is TGTGCCAGCAGCTTAGCGTCAGGGGAAGCCTACGAGCAGTACTTC. Residues: CASSLASGEAYEQYF.

This rearrangement joins TRBV19 to TRBJ2-1, with D possibly being TRBD2 (5 bases). The germline V gene encodes CDR1 LNHDA and CDR2 SQIVND (reference sequence). Trimming removed 4 bases from V and 1 base from J, with 17 bases in between. The CDR3 loop spans 17 amino acids. CDR3 protein: CASSSLEGGRSYNEQFF. The CDR3 DNA follows: TGTGCCAGTAGTAGCCTAGAGGGCGGACGATCCTACAATGAGCAGTTCTTC.

This clone was recorded only once. The chain employs TRBV6-5 and TRBJ2-3; D is unclear. The germline CDR1 and CDR2 sequences are MNHEY and SVGAGI. V lost 7 bases and J lost 0, with 8 bases in between. This CDR3 region has 13 residues. In DNA form, the CDR3 reads TGTGCCAGCAAGACATACAGCACAGATACGCAGTATTTT. Amino acid sequence: CASKTYSTDTQYF.

The chain couples TRBV7-2 to TRBJ2-7; TRBD1 matches 7 bases. CDR3 length equals 15 residues. V shed 5 bases, J shed 5 bases, and the junction held 12 bases outside the gene matches. Germline assignment: CDR1 SGHTA and CDR2 FQGNSA. CDR3 sequence (DNA): TGTGCCAGCAGCCTCTTACAGGGGATTTGGAACGAGCAGTACTTC. Its translation: CASSLLQGIWNEQYF.

The table lists this clone with many counts. J is TRBJ2-2 and V is TRBV27, with no clear D. The V end lost 4 bases, the J end lost 4 bases, and 7 bases lay between the germline ends. This CDR3 has 13 amino acids. Germline loops: CDR1 MNHEY, CDR2 SMNVEV (reference sequence). CDR3: CASSWQITGELFF. DNA for the CDR3: TGTGCCAGCAGTTGGCAGATCACCGGGGAGCTGTTTTTT.

The V call is TRBV7-8, the J call TRBJ2-1; possibly TRBD1 for D (6 bases). V lost 5 bases, J lost 10 bases, and 12 bases lay in between. Germline V CDR1 and CDR2: SGHVS, FQNEAQ. This CDR3 region has 12 residues. The CDR3 coding sequence is TGTGCCAGCAGCCCCGTCGGACAGGAGCAGTTCTTC. Encoded protein: CASSPVGQEQFF.

V usage is TRBV2 and J usage is TRBJ2-4; TRBD2 matches at 11 bases. The ends lost 6 bases at V and 0 bases at J; junction bases unmatched: 1. The CDR3 extends over 15 amino acids. Per germline, CDR1 SNHLY and CDR2 FYNNEI. The CDR3 here is CASRGLAVAKNIQYF. CDR3 nucleotide sequence: TGTGCCAGCAGGGGACTAGCGGTAGCCAAAAACATTCAGTACTTC.

In its sample, this clone was seen a few times. The chain is built from TRBV4-2 and TRBJ2-1; no clear D. This CDR3 is built from 13 residues. CDR1 LGHNA and CDR2 YNFKEQ come from the germline V gene. V dropped 6 bases and J dropped 1 base, with 7 bases sitting between them. Written as DNA, the CDR3 is TGTGCCAGCAGTACGGGTTCCTACAATGAGCAGTTCTTC. This encodes CASSTGSYNEQFF.

The V and J genes are TRBV20-1 and TRBJ2-1, with 12 positions matching TRBD2. J lost 6 bases, V lost 3 bases, and 12 bases had no gene match. This CDR3 is 17 amino acids long. Germline-derived CDR1 and CDR2 are DFQATT and SNEGSKA (reference sequence). As DNA, the CDR3 is TGCAGTGCTAGTGGGGCTAGCGGGAGGGCAACCCCCAATGAGCAGTTCTTC. The encoded protein is CSASGASGRATPNEQFF.

The chain joins TRBV7-2 to TRBJ2-1, with D perhaps matching TRBD2 (5 bases). With 1 base removed from V and 12 bases from J, the gap between germline ends came to 10 bases. CDR1 and CDR2 from the germline V gene are SGHTA and FQGNSA. The CDR3 extends over 12 amino acids. CDR3 coding DNA: TGTGCCAGCAGCTTAGGAGCCCGGGGGCAGTTCTTC. Its protein is CASSLGARGQFF.

The chain employs TRBV19 and TRBJ2-1; TRBD2 aligns across 10 bases. Looked up from germline, CDR1 is LNHDA and CDR2 is SQIVND (reference sequence). The CDR3 has 16 residues. V shed 3 bases, J shed 4 bases, and the junction held 6 bases outside the gene matches. The CDR3 sequence: CASSIGSGRGYNEQFF. Written as DNA, the CDR3 is TGTGCCAGTAGTATCGGGAGCGGGAGGGGGTACAATGAGCAGTTCTTC.